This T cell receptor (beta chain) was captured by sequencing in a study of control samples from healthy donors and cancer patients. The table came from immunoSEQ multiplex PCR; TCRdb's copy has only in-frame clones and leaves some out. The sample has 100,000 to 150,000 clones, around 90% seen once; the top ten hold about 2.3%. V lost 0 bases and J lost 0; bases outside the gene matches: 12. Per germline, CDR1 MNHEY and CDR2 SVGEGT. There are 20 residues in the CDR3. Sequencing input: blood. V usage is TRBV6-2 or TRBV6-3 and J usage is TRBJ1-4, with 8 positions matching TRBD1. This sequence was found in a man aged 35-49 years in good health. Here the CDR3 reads CASSYSARNRGSATNEKLFF. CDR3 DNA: TGTGCCAGCAGTTACTCCGCCCGCAACAGGGGGTCGGCAACTAATGAAAAACTGTTTTTT.